These T cell receptor beta chains were read from a single sample in a study of regulatory T cells in long-lasting Graves disease. One entry per CDR3 protein results from TCRdb running MiXCR on the multiplex PCR reads. The sample lists more than 650,000 distinct CDR3 sequences, about 30% occurring once. The sequences come from peripheral blood mononuclear cells (PBMCs), collected when the disease was refractory, from a patient treated with antithyroid drugs. The origin of the receptors is a female donor with Graves disease. Both conserved end residues are part of each CDR3. D genes are given only for firm matches. Part of the rows lack a size; the others show once, few, many or a class for expanded clones.

v_call	d_call	clone_size	j_call	cdr3_aa	cdr3_nt
TRBV19	.	.	TRBJ1-1	CASSMSAQAFF	TGTGCCAGTAGTATGAGTGCTCAAGCTTTCTTT
TRBV20-1	.	.	TRBJ2-7	CSASRDTYEQYF	TGCAGTGCTAGTAGGGATACCTACGAGCAGTACTTC
TRBV30	.	.	TRBJ2-7	CAWSVGGPSYGQYF	TGTGCCTGGAGTGTAGGTGGGCCTTCCTACGGGCAGTACTTC
TRBV27	.	.	TRBJ2-5	CASSFLGDETQYF	TGTGCCAGCAGTTTTTTGGGGGACGAGACCCAGTACTTC
TRBV29-1	.	few	TRBJ1-2	CSVLSGLYGYTF	TGCAGCGTTTTGAGCGGTCTCTATGGCTACACCTTC
TRBV10-3	TRBD1	.	TRBJ1-1	CAISELPQGFATEAFF	TGTGCCATCAGTGAGTTACCACAGGGGTTCGCTACTGAAGCTTTCTTT
TRBV30	.	.	TRBJ1-5	CAFEEGFDQPQHF	TGTGCCTTCGAAGAAGGGTTTGATCAGCCCCAGCATTTT
TRBV29-1	.	.	TRBJ1-1	CSVEDPSPEAFF	TGCAGCGTTGAAGACCCTTCCCCTGAAGCTTTCTTT
TRBV19	.	.	TRBJ1-3	CASRQVGNTIYF	TGTGCCAGCAGGCAGGTCGGGAACACCATATATTTT
TRBV19	.	.	TRBJ2-7	CASSISGHGGYEQYF	TGTGCCAGTAGTATCTCGGGACACGGGGGTTACGAGCAGTACTTC
TRBV28	.	many	TRBJ1-2	CASKVGRPPYGYTF	TGTGCCAGCAAGGTTGGGCGCCCGCCCTATGGCTACACCTTC
TRBV29-1	.	.	TRBJ1-6	CSVSMGDSPLHF	TGCAGCGTGAGCATGGGGGATTCACCCCTCCACTTT
TRBV20-1	TRBD1	few	TRBJ1-2	CSARDPRGISASYGYTF	TGCAGTGCTAGAGATCCCAGGGGGATTTCGGCCTCCTATGGCTACACCTTC
TRBV20-1	.	.	TRBJ2-7	CSASLGPGSYEQYF	TGCAGTGCTAGCCTAGGCCCGGGTTCCTACGAGCAGTACTTC
TRBV15	TRBD1	few	TRBJ1-5	CATAQGAGNQPQHF	TGTGCCACCGCACAGGGGGCCGGCAATCAGCCCCAGCATTTT
TRBV3-1	TRBD2	.	TRBJ2-4	CASSQAHRGVQYF	TGTGCCAGCAGCCAAGCTCATCGGGGGGTTCAGTACTTC
TRBV20-1	.	.	TRBJ2-7	CSARQGAYEQYF	TGCAGTGCTAGGCAGGGCGCCTACGAGCAGTACTTC
TRBV10-3	TRBD1	few	TRBJ2-5	CAISEQGQGQETQYF	TGTGCCATCAGTGAACAGGGACAGGGCCAAGAGACCCAGTACTTC
TRBV7-9	.	many	TRBJ2-5	CASSRRGQGETQYF	TGTGCCAGCAGCCGTCGGGGGCAGGGGGAGACCCAGTACTTC
TRBV29-1	.	.	TRBJ1-2	CSAVSWDIVSYGYTF	TGCAGCGCCGTCTCCTGGGACATTGTTAGCTATGGCTACACCTTC
TRBV12-3/TRBV12-4	.	many	TRBJ1-2	CASSSARGAGYTF	TGTGCCAGCAGTTCAGCCCGGGGGGCTGGCTACACCTTC
TRBV29-1	TRBD1	.	TRBJ2-7	CSVLGQVEPYEQYF	TGCAGCGTGCTGGGACAGGTTGAGCCCTACGAGCAGTACTTC
TRBV7-9	.	many	TRBJ2-5	CASSSTGPQETQYF	TGTGCCAGCAGCTCGACAGGTCCCCAAGAGACCCAGTACTTC
TRBV5-1	.	few	TRBJ1-4	CASSLLGETNEKLFF	TGCGCCAGCAGCTTGTTGGGGGAAACTAATGAAAAACTGTTTTTT
TRBV5-1	.	many	TRBJ1-2	CASSLGVGVDGYTF	TGCGCCAGCAGCTTGGGCGTAGGGGTAGATGGCTACACCTTC
TRBV13	TRBD2	few	TRBJ2-7	CASSDSHGGGLAGRDEQYF	TGTGCCAGCAGCGATTCCCACGGTGGTGGACTAGCGGGAAGGGACGAGCAGTACTTC
TRBV6-1	.	many	TRBJ2-5	CATKERAYQETQYF	TGTGCCACCAAGGAGCGGGCCTACCAAGAGACCCAGTACTTC
TRBV6-5	.	.	TRBJ2-1	CASSWTDAGHNEQFF	TGTGCCAGCAGTTGGACAGACGCGGGTCACAATGAGCAGTTCTTC
TRBV28	TRBD1	many	TRBJ1-5	CASRNRGPRNQPQHF	TGTGCCAGCAGAAACAGGGGGCCTCGCAATCAGCCCCAGCATTTT
TRBV7-2	TRBD2	.	TRBJ2-7	CASSLSGNAYEQYF	TGTGCCAGCAGTCTTAGCGGGAACGCCTACGAGCAGTACTTC
TRBV2	.	many	TRBJ2-7	CASLREGSSYEQYF	TGTGCCAGCCTCAGAGAGGGCAGCTCCTACGAGCAGTACTTC
TRBV28	.	.	TRBJ1-5	CASSLWAAAGHQPQHF	TGTGCCAGCAGTCTATGGGCGGCCGCAGGGCATCAGCCCCAGCATTTT
TRBV6-1	.	.	TRBJ2-2	CASSNPLPPHTNTGELFF	TGTGCCAGCAGTAATCCCCTCCCCCCGCACACGAACACCGGGGAGCTGTTTTTT
TRBV20-1	TRBD2	.	TRBJ2-4	CSASLSPSGKNIQYF	TGCAGTGCTAGCCTTTCCCCTAGCGGCAAAAACATTCAGTACTTC
TRBV2	.	.	TRBJ1-2	CASRSVRYGYTF	TGTGCCAGCAGATCAGTCCGCTATGGCTACACCTTC
TRBV19	.	.	TRBJ1-2	CASIPQARGGYGYTF	TGTGCCAGTATCCCACAGGCTCGCGGCGGGTATGGCTACACCTTC
TRBV6-1	.	.	TRBJ1-2	CASSKDRYGYTF	TGTGCCAGCAGTAAAGACAGATATGGCTACACCTTC
TRBV6-9	TRBD1	.	TRBJ1-1	CASGGTRGLSFEAFF	TGTGCCAGCGGGGGGACGAGGGGGCTCTCATTTGAAGCTTTCTTT
TRBV10-2	TRBD1	.	TRBJ1-5	CASSLGQGFGPQHF	TGCGCCAGCAGCCTCGGACAGGGGTTTGGGCCCCAGCATTTT
TRBV30	.	.	TRBJ1-4	CAWTRRATNEKLLF	TGTGCCTGGACCAGGAGGGCAACTAATGAAAAACTGCTTTTT
TRBV2	TRBD2	many	TRBJ2-5	CASSTTGTSAETQYF	TGTGCCAGCAGTACCACCGGGACTAGCGCGGAGACCCAGTACTTC
TRBV6-1	.	.	TRBJ1-2	CASSPGTLKTSYGYTF	TGTGCCAGCAGCCCCGGGACCCTCAAAACGTCCTATGGCTACACCTTC
TRBV20-1	.	.	TRBJ2-7	CSASGQRVYEQYF	TGCAGTGCCTCGGGACAGCGGGTTTACGAGCAGTACTTC
TRBV6-1	.	.	TRBJ1-2	CASSTGPGYTF	TGTGCCAGCAGCACCGGGCCTGGCTACACCTTC
TRBV6-1	TRBD1	.	TRBJ1-2	CASRGQNEGYTF	TGTGCCAGCAGGGGACAGAACGAGGGCTACACCTTC
TRBV14	TRBD2	once	TRBJ2-7	CASSQAIWTSGYSYEQYF	TGTGCCAGCAGCCAAGCTATTTGGACTAGCGGTTACTCCTACGAGCAGTACTTC
TRBV11-2	.	.	TRBJ1-2	CASSLSGVKYGYTF	TGTGCCAGCAGCTTATCAGGGGTGAAATATGGCTACACCTTC
TRBV5-1	.	.	TRBJ2-7	CASRQQGSYEQYF	TGCGCCAGCAGACAGCAGGGGTCCTACGAGCAGTACTTC
TRBV28	.	many	TRBJ1-5	CASSLSEGVRNQPQHF	TGTGCCAGCAGTTTATCTGAGGGGGTCCGAAATCAGCCCCAGCATTTT
TRBV6-1	TRBD1	few	TRBJ1-6	CASRRDRHNSPLHF	TGTGCCAGCAGACGGGACAGGCATAATTCACCCCTCCACTTT
TRBV6-1	TRBD1	.	TRBJ1-2	CASSRLGQNYGYTF	TGTGCCAGCAGCCGCTTGGGACAGAACTATGGCTACACCTTC
TRBV20-1	TRBD2	.	TRBJ2-7	CSANSGSNILPLYEQYF	TGCAGTGCAAATAGCGGGAGTAATATTCTTCCTCTCTACGAGCAGTACTTC
TRBV20-1	TRBD1	.	TRBJ1-2	CSAISRHRDRADYGYTF	TGCAGTGCTATCTCGCGCCACCGGGACAGGGCAGACTATGGCTACACCTTC